This paragraph reports one T cell receptor beta chain. This receptor's antigen is unknown. Base qualities were left out, and no much larger clone turns up one base away. These data belong to a study of beta chain features in type 1 diabetes (dated by TCRdb to 2017 to 2018). Describing the broader study: No differences in mean age, gender distribution, total cell number or subset yield were found between patients and healthy donors. A total of over 95,000,000 sorted cells were examined across all samples, and RNA yield correlated strongly with the number of cells per subset. In the study, TCRB repertoires of sorted circulating CD4+ T cell subsets from recently diagnosed type 1 diabetes patients were compared with those of matched healthy donors. Regulatory and stem cell-like memory subsets were obtained from only 8 patients and about eight healthy donors, while naive and central memory subsets were obtained from all 28 donors. Beyond this particular receptor, the publication reports: Because cDNA was sequenced instead of genomic DNA, activated cells with high expression could be over-represented, although the groups did not differ in activation or CD3 levels. Naive, central memory and regulatory TCRB repertoires appeared more similar among patients than among healthy donors. Only small numbers of individuals were included in the HLA sub-analyses, which left unresolved whether HLA type had any influence on TCRB rearrangement. Type 1 diabetes patients showed a moderate but significant shortening of TCRB CDR3 length in all four CD4+ subsets. At VDJ recombination sites, type 1 diabetes patients had fewer insertions and more deleted nucleotides, which implies abnormalities in thymic rearrangement. PCR may preferentially amplify shorter templates, but because patient and control samples were amplified and corrected together, any resulting skew would affect both groups equally.

Each donor gave one peripheral blood draw, averaging around 0.11 L, which was collected into heparinised tubes. Naive, central memory, regulatory and stem cell-like memory CD4+ T cells were sorted on a BD FACSAria II using a panel including CD45RO, CCR7, CD25, CD127, CD95 and CD27. Purity was above 95% for every sorted population. PBMCs were isolated immediately by Lymphoprep density gradient centrifugation and stained directly without culture. Samples were stained and sorted in pairs, with one healthy donor and one patient per experiment, so that batch effects were minimized. All of the isolated RNA was reverse transcribed with the High Capacity cDNA Reverse Transcription Kit, so expressed TCRB transcripts were sequenced. Deep immunoSEQ sequencing was applied to naive, central memory and regulatory T cell samples, giving an average of roughly 3.5 million total reads per sample. Sorted cells were lysed in RLT buffer, and RNA was extracted using DNase-treated RNeasy Micro or Mini kits according to cell number. Each cell subset was processed separately to prevent cross-contamination, with patient and healthy donor samples processed together. Using the immunoSEQ multiplex PCR, TCRB sequences were amplified from cDNA into 87-bp fragments spanning the CDR3 region. Amplicons were sequenced on the Illumina HiSeq platform. On the authors' methods: PCR bias was corrected computationally using synthetic template baselines, and reads within Hamming distance 2 were collapsed, with unmergeable singletons discarded. Reads were aligned against IMGT so that V, D and J genes, CDR3 length and insertions or deletions at six rearrangement sites could be assigned. Within each subset, clonotype counts were normalized to the number of sorted cells before true diversity and Gini coefficients were calculated with the tcR R package. The overlap coefficient, calculated on TCRB nucleotide sequences, was used to quantify repertoire sharing. Out-of-frame TCRB sequences from naive cells were analyzed as a proxy for the pre-selection repertoire. Drawn from immuneACCESS, this table holds only the in-frame rearrangements with V and J called that TCRdb kept. Clones are partly lost; checked studies trace under half to an unresolved V gene and leave the rest unexplained. The DNA gave D and trimming, while V, J and clone size come from that table. For this sample the table gives roughly 230,000 clones, of which more than 9% were detected only once. Approximately 0.03% of the sample belongs to the ten largest clones.

The TCR was taken from a woman aged 18-30 years in good health. Sample: naive CD4+ T cells from blood. The cell subset or site label, read with the paper, signifies: true naive CD4+ T cells.

The DNA reads TGTGCCAGCAGCTTAACCGGGACTAGCAAAAGGGGTTACGAGCAGTACTTC. This yields the protein CASSLTGTSKRGYEQYF. The V and J genes are TRBV7-6 and TRBJ2-7; 9 junctional bases match TRBD2. Clipping removes 2 bases from V and 4 bases from J, with 12 as the unmatched junction base count. CDR3 length: 17 amino acids, cysteine to phenylalanine. Of all the DNA, just the CDR3 is kept, 51 bases in frame from base 1. CDR1 and CDR2 are drawn from the germline V gene: SGHVS, FNYEAQ.